This T cell receptor (beta chain) was captured by sequencing in a study of T-cell reconstitution after alpha-beta-depleted transplantation in children. The study's findings and limits: Where some patients showed high TCRbeta diversity at day 60, it came from recipient T cells and thymic progenitors that had survived. By about two months after transplant, alpha-beta T cells reportedly arose from several hundred graft clones that had expanded. Newly generated T cells supplied most T-cell counts and diversity one year post-transplant.

The library targeted TCRbeta and was prepared with unique molecular identifiers. TCRdb itself ran the PCR reads through MiXCR, one entry per CDR3 protein. The repertoire holds some 300,000 distinct CDR3 sequences, with 7.5% to 9% as singletons. Of note for this clonotype: Its target is not known.

Trimming cost V 6 bases and J 7 bases, with 18 bases left between them. Germline V CDR1 and CDR2: MNHEY, SVGAGI. The CDR3 extends over 14 amino acids. This specimen consisted of peripheral blood, obtained 360 days after TCRalphabeta/CD19-depleted stem cell transplant. V and J are TRBV6-5 and TRBJ1-2, with unresolved D. The TCR sequence derives from a female patient between 2 and 15 years old who had a stem cell transplant for Fanconi anemia, so the T cells may come from the graft donor. The CDR3 loop is CASSPDTPGSGYTF. DNA for the CDR3: TGTGCCAGCAGCCCTGACACCCCTGGGTCTGGCTACACCTTC.